This T cell receptor (beta chain) was sequenced in a study of blood T cell repertoires in COVID-19. Study as a whole: Italy, Spain and the United States were the sources of the convalescent and acute COVID-19 samples. T cells, B-cell-depleted T cells, or PBMCs supplied cDNA or gDNA.

Germline V gene sequence: CDR1 MNHEY, CDR2 SVGEGT. The germline V and J ends were trimmed by 6 bases and 1 base, with 12 bases remaining between them. CDR3 size: 14 residues. In its sample, this clone was seen a few times. Per the authors' pipeline: Reference gene primer amplification in the assay estimated nucleated cell counts. Clones were sequenced by immunoSEQ multiplex PCR, and TCRdb holds only the in-frame ones, with some missing. That table furnishes V, J and clone size, whereas the DNA furnished D and trimming. The sample yields 200,000 to 250,000 clones, 87% seen once. Specimen: peripheral blood. This rearrangement joins TRBV6-2 or TRBV6-3 to TRBJ1-1; D possibly corresponds to TRBD1 (5 bases). This TCR derives from a young woman who had recovered from COVID-19. The CDR3 loop is CASSRPTGNTEAFF. CDR3 sequence (DNA): TGTGCCAGCAGCCGCCCCACAGGGAACACTGAAGCTTTCTTT.